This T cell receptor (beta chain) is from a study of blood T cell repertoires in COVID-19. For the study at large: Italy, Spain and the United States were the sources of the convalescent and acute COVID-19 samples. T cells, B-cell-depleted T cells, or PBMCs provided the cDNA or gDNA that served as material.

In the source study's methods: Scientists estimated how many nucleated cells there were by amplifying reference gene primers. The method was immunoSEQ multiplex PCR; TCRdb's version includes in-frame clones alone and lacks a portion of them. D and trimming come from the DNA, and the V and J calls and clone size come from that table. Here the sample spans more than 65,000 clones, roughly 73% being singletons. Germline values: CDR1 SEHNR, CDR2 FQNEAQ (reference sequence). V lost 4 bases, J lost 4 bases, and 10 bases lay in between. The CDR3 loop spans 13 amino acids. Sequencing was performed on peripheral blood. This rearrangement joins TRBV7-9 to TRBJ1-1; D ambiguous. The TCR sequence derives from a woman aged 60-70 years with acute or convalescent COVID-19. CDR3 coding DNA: TGTGCCAGCAGCTCCTTGGCCAGCACTGAAGCTTTCTTT. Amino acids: CASSSLASTEAFF.